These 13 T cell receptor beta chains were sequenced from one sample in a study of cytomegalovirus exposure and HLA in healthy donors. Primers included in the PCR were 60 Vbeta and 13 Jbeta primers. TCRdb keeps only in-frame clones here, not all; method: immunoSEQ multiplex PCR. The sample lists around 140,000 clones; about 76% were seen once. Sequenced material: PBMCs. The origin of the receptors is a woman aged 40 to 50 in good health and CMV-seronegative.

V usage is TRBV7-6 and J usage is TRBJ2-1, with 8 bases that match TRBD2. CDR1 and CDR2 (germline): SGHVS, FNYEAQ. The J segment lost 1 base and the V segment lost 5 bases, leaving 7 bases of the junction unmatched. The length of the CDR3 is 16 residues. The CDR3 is CASSLSGGSSYNEQFF. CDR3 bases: TGTGCCAGCAGCCTAAGCGGGGGATCGTCCTACAATGAGCAGTTCTTC.

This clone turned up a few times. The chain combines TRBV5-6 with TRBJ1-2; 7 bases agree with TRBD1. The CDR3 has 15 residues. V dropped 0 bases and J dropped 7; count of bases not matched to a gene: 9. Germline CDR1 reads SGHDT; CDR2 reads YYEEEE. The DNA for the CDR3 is TGTGCCAGCAGCTTGGGCCCTCCAGGGGGAAGTGGCTACACCTTC. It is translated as CASSLGPPGGSGYTF.

The DNA of the CDR3 is TGTGCCAGCAGTTTATCCCTGGGGCGGCTGAACTATGGCTACACCTTC. It is translated as CASSLSLGRLNYGYTF. This chain uses TRBV28 with TRBJ1-2, with D tentatively TRBD1 (5 bases). Germline V lookup: CDR1 MDHEN, CDR2 SYDVKM. Trimming removed 1 base from V and 2 bases from J, with 14 bases in between. There are 16 residues in the CDR3.

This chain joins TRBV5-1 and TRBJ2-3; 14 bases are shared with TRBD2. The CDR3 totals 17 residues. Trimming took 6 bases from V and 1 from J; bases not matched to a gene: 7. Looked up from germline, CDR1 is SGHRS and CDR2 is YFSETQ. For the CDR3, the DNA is TGCGCCAGCACGGGACTAGCGGGGGTGCCGGGCACAGATACGCAGTATTTT. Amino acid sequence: CASTGLAGVPGTDTQYF.

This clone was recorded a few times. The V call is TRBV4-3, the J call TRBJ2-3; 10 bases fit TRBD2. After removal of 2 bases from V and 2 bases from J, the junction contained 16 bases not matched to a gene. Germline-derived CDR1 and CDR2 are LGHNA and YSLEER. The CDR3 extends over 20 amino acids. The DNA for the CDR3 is TGCGCCAGCAGCCAACGCAGCGGGGGGGTATCCTCCACCTCCACAGATACGCAGTATTTT. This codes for CASSQRSGGVSSTSTDTQYF.

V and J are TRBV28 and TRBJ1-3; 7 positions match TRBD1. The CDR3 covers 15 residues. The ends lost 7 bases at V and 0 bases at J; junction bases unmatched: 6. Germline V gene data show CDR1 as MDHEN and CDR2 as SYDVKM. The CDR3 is CASIADRSSGNTIYF. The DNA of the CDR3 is TGTGCCAGCATCGCGGACAGGTCCTCTGGAAACACCATATATTTT.

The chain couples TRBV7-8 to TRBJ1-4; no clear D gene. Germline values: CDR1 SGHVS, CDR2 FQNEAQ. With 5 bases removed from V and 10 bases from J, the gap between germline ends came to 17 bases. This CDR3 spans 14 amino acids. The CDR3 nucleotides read TGTGCCAGCAGCGATAGAGAACAGAATCCAAAACTGTTTTTT. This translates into CASSDREQNPKLFF.

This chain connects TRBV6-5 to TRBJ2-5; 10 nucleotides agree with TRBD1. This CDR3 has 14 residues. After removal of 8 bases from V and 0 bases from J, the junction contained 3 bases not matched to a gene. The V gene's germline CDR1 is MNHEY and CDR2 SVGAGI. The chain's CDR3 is CASPDRGYQETQYF. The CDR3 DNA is TGTGCCAGCCCGGACAGGGGGTACCAAGAGACCCAGTACTTC.

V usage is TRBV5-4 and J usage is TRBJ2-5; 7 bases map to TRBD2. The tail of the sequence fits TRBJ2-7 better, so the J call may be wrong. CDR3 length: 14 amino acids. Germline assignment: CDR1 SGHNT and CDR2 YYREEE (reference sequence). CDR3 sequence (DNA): TGTGCCAGCAGCTCCGGGACTAATGGCTACGAGCAGTACTTC. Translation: CASSSGTNGYEQYF.

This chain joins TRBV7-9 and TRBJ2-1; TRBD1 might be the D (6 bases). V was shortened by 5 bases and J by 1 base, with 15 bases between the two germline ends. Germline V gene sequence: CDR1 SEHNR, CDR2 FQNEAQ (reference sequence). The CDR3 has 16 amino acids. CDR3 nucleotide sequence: TGTGCCAGCAGCCTACGCCCGGACAGTTCCTACAATGAGCAGTTCTTC. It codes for CASSLRPDSSYNEQFF.

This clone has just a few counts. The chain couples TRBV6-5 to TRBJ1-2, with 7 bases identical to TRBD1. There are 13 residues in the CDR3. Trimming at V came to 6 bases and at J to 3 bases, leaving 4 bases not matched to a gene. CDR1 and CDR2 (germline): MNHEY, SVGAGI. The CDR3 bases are TGTGCCAGCAGGGGCACAGGGGACTATGGCTACACCTTC. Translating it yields CASRGTGDYGYTF.

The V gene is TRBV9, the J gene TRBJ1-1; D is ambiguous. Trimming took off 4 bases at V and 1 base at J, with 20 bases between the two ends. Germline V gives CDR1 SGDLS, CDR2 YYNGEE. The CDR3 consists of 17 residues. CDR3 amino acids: CASSPRASGVPNTEAFF. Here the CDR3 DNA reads TGTGCCAGCAGCCCGAGGGCTAGCGGGGTACCGAACACTGAAGCTTTCTTT.

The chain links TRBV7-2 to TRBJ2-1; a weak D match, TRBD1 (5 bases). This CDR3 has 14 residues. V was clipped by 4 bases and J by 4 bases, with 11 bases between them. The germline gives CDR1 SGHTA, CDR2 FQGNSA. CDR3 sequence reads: CASSSDGAYNEQFF. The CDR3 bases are TGTGCCAGCAGCTCAGATGGGGCTTACAATGAGCAGTTCTTC.